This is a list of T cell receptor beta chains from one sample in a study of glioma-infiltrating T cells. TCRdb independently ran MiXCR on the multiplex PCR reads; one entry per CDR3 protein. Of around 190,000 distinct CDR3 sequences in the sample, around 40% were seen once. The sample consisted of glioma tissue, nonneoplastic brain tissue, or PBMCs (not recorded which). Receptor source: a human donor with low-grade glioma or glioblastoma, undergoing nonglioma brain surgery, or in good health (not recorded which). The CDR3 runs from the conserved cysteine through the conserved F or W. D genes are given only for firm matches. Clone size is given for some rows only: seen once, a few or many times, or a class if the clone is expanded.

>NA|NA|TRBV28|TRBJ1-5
TGTGCCAGCAGTTTACGGGGGCCTCAGCCCCGGCATTTT
CASSLRGPQPRHF
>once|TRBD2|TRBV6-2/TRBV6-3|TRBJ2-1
TGTGCCAGAAGGACTAGAGGTTACAATGAGCAGTTCTTC
CARRTRGYNEQFF
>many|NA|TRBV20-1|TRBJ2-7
TGCAGTGCAATGCTTACTAGCTACGAGCAGTACTTC
CSAMLTSYEQYF
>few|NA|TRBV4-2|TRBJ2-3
TGTGCCAGCAGAACGGCGTTGGGGGATACGCAGTATTTT
CASRTALGDTQYF
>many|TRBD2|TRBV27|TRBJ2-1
TGTGCCAGCAGTCCCGGGACTAGCGGGACCAATGAGCAGTTCTTC
CASSPGTSGTNEQFF
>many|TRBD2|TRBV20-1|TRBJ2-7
TGCAGTGCTAGAGAGGGACTAGCGGGAACCTACGAGCAGTACTTC
CSAREGLAGTYEQYF
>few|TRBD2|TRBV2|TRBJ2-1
TGTGCCAGCAGACCCGGGACTAGTTTCAACGATGAGCAGTTCTTC
CASRPGTSFNDEQFF
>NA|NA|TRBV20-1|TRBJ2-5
TGCAGTTCTATCCCCGGGACCCAAGAGACCCAGTACTTC
CSSIPGTQETQYF
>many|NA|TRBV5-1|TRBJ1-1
TGCGCCAGCAGCTTGCCCGGGACGGAAGCTTTCTTT
CASSLPGTEAFF
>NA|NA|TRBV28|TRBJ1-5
TGTGCCAGCAGTTTCGGCGTCCGCCAATGGGAGCCCCAGCATTTT
CASSFGVRQWEPQHF
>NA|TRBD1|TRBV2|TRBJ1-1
TGTGCCAGCAGTCTCGACGGGACAGGGGGGGCCAAAGCTTTCTTT
CASSLDGTGGAKAFF
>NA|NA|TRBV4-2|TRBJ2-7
TGTGCCAGCAGCCAAGAAGTAGTAGGGTCCTACGAGCAGTACTTC
CASSQEVVGSYEQYF
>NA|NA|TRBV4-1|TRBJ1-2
TGCGCCAGCAGCACCAGCCAGGGAGACGTCGATGGCTACACCTTC
CASSTSQGDVDGYTF
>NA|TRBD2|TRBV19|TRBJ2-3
TGTGCCAGTAGTAAGCAATCACTAGCGGGAGCTGTAGATACGCAGTATTTT
CASSKQSLAGAVDTQYF
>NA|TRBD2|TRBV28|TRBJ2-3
TGTGCCAGCAGCGTAGGACTAGCGGGAGACCTCAGCACAGATACGCAGTATTTT
CASSVGLAGDLSTDTQYF
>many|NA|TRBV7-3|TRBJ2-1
TGTGCCAGCAGCCCGGGACTCAGAGGCTACAATGAGCAGTTCTTC
CASSPGLRGYNEQFF
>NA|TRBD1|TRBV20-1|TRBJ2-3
TGCAGTGCTAGAGATATCAGGACAGGGAGCCCAGATACGCAGTATTTT
CSARDIRTGSPDTQYF
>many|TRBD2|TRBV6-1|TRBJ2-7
TGTGCCAGCAGACCTCGGACTAGCGGGAGTCGCCACGAGCAGTACTTC
CASRPRTSGSRHEQYF
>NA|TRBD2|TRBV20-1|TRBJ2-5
TGCAGTGCTACCCCCGGACTAGCCGAAGAGACCCAGTACTTC
CSATPGLAEETQYF
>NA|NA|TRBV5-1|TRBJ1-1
TGCGCCAGAAGGGTATCGGGGGACACTGAAGCTTTCTTT
CARRVSGDTEAFF
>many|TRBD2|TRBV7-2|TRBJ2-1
TGTGCCAGCAGCCAAATCCTGACTAGCCACTCCTACAATGAGCAGTTCTTC
CASSQILTSHSYNEQFF
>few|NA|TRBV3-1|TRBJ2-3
TGTGCCAGCAGCCCTCGAAACCCGTCTAGAGATACGCAGTATTTT
CASSPRNPSRDTQYF
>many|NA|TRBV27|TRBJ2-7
TGTGCCAGCAGGCAGACAGGCCTGCCCTACGAGCAGTACTTC
CASRQTGLPYEQYF
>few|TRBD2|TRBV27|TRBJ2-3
TGTGCCAGCAGTTCATCCCGACTAGCTGTCACAGATACGCAGTATTTT
CASSSSRLAVTDTQYF
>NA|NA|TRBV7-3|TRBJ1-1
TGTGCCAGCAGCCCGGACGGATTAAACACTGAAGCTTTCTTT
CASSPDGLNTEAFF
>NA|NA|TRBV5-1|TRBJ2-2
TGCGCCAGCAGCTTTATCGGGGTTGGCGGGGAGCTGTTTTTT
CASSFIGVGGELFF
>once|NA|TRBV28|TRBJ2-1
TGTGCTCTAAAAGTCGGGTTCGCTCGTTTCTTC
CALKVGFARFF
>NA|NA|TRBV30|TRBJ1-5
TGTGCCTGGAGTCGTAAGGGGAATCAGCCCCAGCATTTT
CAWSRKGNQPQHF
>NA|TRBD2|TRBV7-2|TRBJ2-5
TGTGCCACCAGGGTAGCGGGAGGCCCAATTGAGACCCAGTACTTC
CATRVAGGPIETQYF
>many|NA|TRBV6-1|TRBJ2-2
TGTGCCAGCAGTGAACGGACGAACACCGGGGAGCTGTTTTTT
CASSERTNTGELFF
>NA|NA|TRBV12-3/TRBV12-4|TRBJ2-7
TGTGCCAGCAGTCTCGGACGACTCTCCTACGAGCAGTACTTC
CASSLGRLSYEQYF